The 22 T cell receptor beta chains reported below all come from one sample, sequenced in a study of blood T cell repertoires in COVID-19 (dated by TCRdb to 2018 to 2020). The library was obtained by the immunoSEQ multiplex PCR assay. TCRdb's version of the immuneACCESS table is confined to in-frame rearrangements and falls short of the full clone set. An unresolved V gene accounts for under half of the shortfall where checked; the remainder is of unknown origin. The sample table lists approximately 90,000 clones, roughly 70% of them with a count of one. The ten largest clones represent approximately 14% of the sample. The sample consisted of peripheral blood. The receptors originated from a woman of 80 years or more with acute or convalescent COVID-19.

This chain links TRBV11-3 with TRBJ2-5; D is unresolved. This CDR3 has 15 residues. Between the trimmed V and J ends, which lost 5 bases and 4 bases, there was a span of 17 bases. CDR1 is SGHNT, CDR2 YENEEA, per germline. As DNA, the CDR3 is TGTGCCAGCAGCCCCAATAGCCTTGCGTTAGAGACCCAGTACTTC. Translating it yields CASSPNSLALETQYF.

The chain recombines TRBV5-1 with TRBJ1-3, with a tentative D call TRBD1 (5 bases). V gave up 0 bases and J gave up 1 base, with 11 bases separating them. Germline V gene data show CDR1 as SGHRS and CDR2 as YFSETQ. This CDR3 has 16 residues. CDR3 in amino acids: CASSLEGSHSGNTIYF. The CDR3 coding sequence is TGCGCCAGCAGCTTGGAGGGGTCTCATTCTGGAAACACCATATATTTT.

This clone turned up a few times. The chain combines TRBV4-1 with TRBJ1-1; the match to TRBD1 covers 8 bases. This CDR3 spans 15 amino acids. Germline loops: CDR1 MGHRA, CDR2 YSYEKL. Losses at the gene ends were 0 bases for V and 4 bases for J; bases not matched to a gene: 4. CDR3 bases: TGCGCCAGCAGCCAAGATGAACAGGGGGGCACTGAAGCTTTCTTT. Its protein product is CASSQDEQGGTEAFF.

This chain links TRBV7-9 with TRBJ1-1; tentatively, D is TRBD1 (5 bases). This CDR3 is built from 14 residues. Germline V lookup: CDR1 SEHNR, CDR2 FQNEAQ (reference sequence). Trimming removed 5 bases from V and 5 bases from J, with 15 bases in between. CDR3 amino acids: CASSPPLRGTEAFF. The CDR3 nucleotides are TGTGCCAGCAGCCCCCCCCTAAGGGGAACTGAAGCTTTCTTT.

The chain employs TRBV7-3 and TRBJ2-3, with a possible D match to TRBD1 (6 bases). Trimming took off 1 base at V and 2 bases at J, with 7 bases between the two ends. Germline V CDR1 and CDR2: SGHTA, FQGTGA. The CDR3 extends over 14 amino acids. CDR3 in amino acids: CASSLNRATDTQYF. The CDR3 coding sequence is TGTGCCAGCAGCTTAAACAGGGCCACAGATACGCAGTATTTT.

The chain is built from TRBV18 and TRBJ1-1; D is unresolved. Trimming took off 3 bases at V and 3 bases at J, with 11 bases between the two ends. Germline CDR1 KGHSH, CDR2 LQKENI. The length of the CDR3 is 14 residues. As DNA, the CDR3 is TGTGCCAGCTCACCTATGGGAGGAGACACTGAAGCTTTCTTT. It translates to CASSPMGGDTEAFF.

The chain has TRBV19 and TRBJ2-1; 7 bases are shared with TRBD2. V lost 5 bases, J lost 4 bases, and 5 bases stayed unmatched. CDR1 is LNHDA, CDR2 SQIVND, per germline (reference sequence). The CDR3 totals 14 residues. As DNA, the CDR3 is TGTGCCAGTAGTCCTAGCGGAATGTACAATGAGCAGTTCTTC. It specifies CASSPSGMYNEQFF.

This chain joins TRBV14 and TRBJ1-1; a weak D match, TRBD1 (6 bases). V was cut by 4 bases and J by 6 bases, with 12 bases left in between. The germline V gene has CDR1 SGHDN and CDR2 FVKESK. CDR3 length: 13 amino acids. CDR3 DNA sequence: TGTGCCAGCAGCCTCCAGGGGACATCTGAAGCTTTCTTT. This codes for CASSLQGTSEAFF.

This clone was recorded a few times. The CDR3 is CASRMAGAGELFF. The CDR3 nucleotides are TGTGCCAGCAGGATGGCAGGGGCCGGGGAGCTGTTTTTT. The chain carries TRBV7-2 and TRBJ2-2; tentatively, D is TRBD1 (6 bases). V was clipped by 6 bases and J by 6 bases, with 11 bases between them. The CDR3 totals 13 residues. Germline CDR1 is SGHTA and CDR2 is FQGNSA.

The genes are TRBV3-1 (or the pseudogene TRBV3-2) and TRBJ1-1; 9 bases align to TRBD1. The V and J ends lost 3 bases and 4 bases, in that order; junction bases with no gene match: 3. This CDR3 is built from 14 residues. CDR1 and CDR2 from the germline V gene are LGHDT and YNNKEL (reference sequence). The CDR3 DNA reads TGTGCCAGCAGCCATTTGGACAGGGGCACTGAAGCTTTCTTT. It specifies CASSHLDRGTEAFF.

The chain joins TRBV19 to TRBJ1-1; no clear D gene. The CDR3 is made up of 15 amino acids. Germline CDR1 is LNHDA and CDR2 is SQIVND (reference sequence). V dropped 3 bases and J dropped 4 bases, with 15 bases sitting between them. The CDR3 loop is CASSIGSLGGTEAFF. In DNA form, the CDR3 reads TGTGCCAGTAGTATTGGTTCCCTAGGAGGCACTGAAGCTTTCTTT. Using reference TRBV19 and TRBJ1-1 for the parts outside the CDR3, the full variable domain is DGGITQSPKYLFRKEGQNVTLSCEQNLNHDAMYWYRQDPGQGLRLIYYSQIVNDFQKGDIAEGYSVSREKKESFPLTVTSAQKNPTAFYLCASSIGSLGGTEAFFGQGTRLTVV.

This rearrangement joins TRBV5-8 to TRBJ2-3; D is perhaps TRBD2 (7 bases). In germline, CDR1 is SGHTS, CDR2 YDEGEE. The V and J ends lost 3 bases and 5 bases respectively, with 19 bases between them. The CDR3 runs 16 residues. The CDR3 sequence is CASSWGGLGGGDTQYF. As DNA, the CDR3 is TGTGCCAGCAGCTGGGGGGGCTTGGGAGGAGGAGATACGCAGTATTTT.

Here the CDR3 DNA reads TGCGCCAGCAGTGCAGGGGGCAATCAGCCCCAGCATTTT. This sequence encodes CASSAGGNQPQHF. V usage is TRBV10-2 and J usage is TRBJ1-5; D possibly corresponds to TRBD1 (6 bases). The CDR3 is made up of 13 amino acids. Germline CDR1 WSHSY, CDR2 SAAADI. V was pared by 4 bases and J by 2 bases, with 6 bases between.

This clone was observed a single time. The rearrangement uses TRBV11-2 and TRBJ2-4; D gene uncertain. CDR3 length: 14 residues. V shed 4 bases and J shed 6 bases, with 13 bases lying between them. CDR1 and CDR2 (germline): SGHAT, FQNNGV. This chain's CDR3 is CASSSQAAGNIQYF. The CDR3 DNA sequence: TGTGCCAGCAGCTCCCAGGCTGCAGGAAACATTCAGTACTTC. Using reference TRBV11-2 and TRBJ2-4 for the parts outside the CDR3, the full variable domain is EAGVAQSPRYKIIEKRQSVAFWCNPISGHATLYWYQQILGQGPKLLIQFQNNGVVDDSQLPKDRFSAERLKGVDSTLKIQPAKLEDSAVYLCASSSQAAGNIQYFGAGTRLSVL.

The chain uses TRBV10-3 and TRBJ2-6; TRBD1 aligns across 7 bases. V was pared by 5 bases and J by 0 bases, with 7 bases of the junction left unmatched. CDR3 size: 17 residues. Germline lookup yields CDR1 ENHRY and CDR2 SYGVKD. The CDR3 nucleotides are TGTGCCATCAGTCGCATGAAGGGGGCCTCTGGGGCCAACGTCCTGACTTTC. Its translation: CAISRMKGASGANVLTF.

The V call is TRBV3-1 (or the pseudogene TRBV3-2), the J call TRBJ2-1, with D uncertain. The CDR3 is 15 amino acids. Germline V CDR1 and CDR2: LGHDT, YNNKEL (reference sequence). V gave up 0 bases and J gave up 8 bases, with 14 bases separating them. The CDR3 region is CASSQDVDGRDEQFF. For the CDR3, the DNA is TGTGCCAGCAGCCAAGATGTAGATGGTCGCGATGAGCAGTTCTTC.

The gene calls are TRBV5-1 and TRBJ2-3, with 7 positions matching TRBD2. The CDR3 sequence is 16 residues long. Germline trimming cut 4 bases from V and 5 bases from J; bases unmatched to any gene: 13. The V gene's germline CDR1 is SGHRS and CDR2 YFSETQ. The CDR3 here is CASSIGLGKHGDTQYF. The CDR3 nucleotides are TGCGCCAGCAGCATTGGACTAGGGAAGCACGGAGATACGCAGTATTTT.

The chain combines TRBV24-1 with TRBJ1-2; perhaps TRBD1 as D (5 bases). This CDR3 is built from 11 residues. The germline gives CDR1 KGHDR, CDR2 SFDVKD. V lost 6 bases, J lost 4 bases, and 5 bases lay in between. This CDR3 is CATSTGYGYTF. The DNA for the CDR3 is TGTGCCACCAGTACAGGCTATGGCTACACCTTC.

V gene TRBV19 combines with J gene TRBJ1-4, with 8 bases aligning to TRBD1. Germline-derived CDR1 and CDR2 are LNHDA and SQIVND (reference sequence). The CDR3 has 16 amino acids. V lost 2 bases, J lost 8 bases, and 10 bases stayed unmatched. The CDR3 bases are TGTGCCAGTAGTATAAATGCCGGACAGGGAAGAGAAAAACTGTTTTTT. Protein: CASSINAGQGREKLFF.

The chain carries TRBV7-2 and TRBJ2-3, with 11 bases identical to TRBD2. Germline-derived CDR1 and CDR2 are SGHTA and FQGNSA. After removal of 7 bases from V and 0 bases from J, the junction contained 6 bases not matched to a gene. CDR3 length: 16 residues. CDR3 residues: CASKTSGGLSTDTQYF. CDR3 sequence (DNA): TGTGCCAGCAAAACTAGCGGGGGCCTAAGCACAGATACGCAGTATTTT.

The chain employs TRBV7-2 and TRBJ2-5; tentatively, D is TRBD1 (6 bases). V was shortened by 5 bases and J by 4 bases, with 20 bases between the two germline ends. Germline lookup yields CDR1 SGHTA and CDR2 FQGNSA. The CDR3 length is 16 residues. The CDR3 DNA reads as TGTGCCAGCAGCGTACAGAAAGGGGGTGTATCAGAGACCCAGTACTTC. Amino acid sequence: CASSVQKGGVSETQYF.

V is TRBV5-5 and J is TRBJ2-7; 9 bases agree with TRBD1. Germline-derived CDR1 and CDR2 are SGHKS and YYEKEE (reference sequence). J gave up 3 bases and V 3 bases, and 4 bases lay outside the gene matches. The CDR3 extends over 14 amino acids. As DNA, the CDR3 is TGTGCCAGCAGCTGGGGACAGGGACGCTACGAGCAGTACTTC. Translated, it gives CASSWGQGRYEQYF. The variable domain in full, completed from reference TRBV5-5 and TRBJ2-7, reads DAGVTQSPTHLIKTRGQQVTLRCSPISGHKSVSWYQQVLGQGPQFIFQYYEKEERGRGNFPDRFSARQFPNYSSELNVNALLLGDSALYLCASSWGQGRYEQYFGPGTRLTVT.